This paragraph covers one T cell receptor beta chain sequence. The authors' processing: Reference gene primer amplification yielded estimated nucleated cell counts. Clones were read by immunoSEQ multiplex PCR, and TCRdb kept only the in-frame ones, dropping some. The D gene and trimming were derived from the DNA, and the V and J assignments and clone size from that table. Here the sample spans 95,000 to 120,000 clones, approximately 91% being singletons. The data stem from a study of blood T cell repertoires in COVID-19. Study background: Sites in the United States, Italy and Spain provided acute and convalescent COVID-19 samples. PBMCs, B-cell-depleted T cells, or T cells were the source of the cDNA or gDNA that made up the material.

Looked up from germline, CDR1 is DFQATT and CDR2 is SNEGSKA (reference sequence). The CDR3 runs 14 residues. Trimming stripped 5 bases from V and 10 bases from J, with 21 bases between. The material sequenced was peripheral blood. This rearrangement joins TRBV20-1 to TRBJ2-1; weak D call: TRBD1 (7 bases). The sequence was collected from a woman in her 70s who had recovered from COVID-19. The CDR3 loop is CSARVAGGIREQFF. The DNA for the CDR3 is TGCAGTGCTCGTGTGGCAGGGGGGATTAGGGAGCAGTTCTTC.